This TCR beta chain derives from a study of cytomegalovirus exposure and HLA in healthy donors (dated by TCRdb to between 2016 and 2019). Background for the entire study: A later analysis indicated that the 120 or so validation repertoires were generated on the platform also employed for the roughly 730 repertoires of the first cohort. In addition to the first cohort of approximately 650 subjects, a separate validation cohort of approximately 130 different subjects was used. The study aimed to test whether cataloging public T cell receptors could reveal signatures of past pathogen exposure. To predict cytomegalovirus infection status, the study combined high-throughput TCR immunosequencing, statistical association of individual TCRs with disease status, and machine learning.

Concerning this clone itself: This clone's antigen is unknown. Base qualities are not provided; no much larger clone lies one nucleotide away.

Library method: the immunoSEQ multiplex PCR assay. Turning to the authors' computational methods: A statistical classification framework was built for diagnosing cytomegalovirus status from the catalog of TCR beta chain sequences. TCRdb holds this immuneACCESS table with in-frame rearrangements only. Some clones are missing; in checked studies, unresolved V genes explain under half, and the rest has no known cause. The V and J calls and clone size come from that table; D and trimming were worked out from the DNA. The sample data list roughly 200,000 clones, and around 80% of these were observed just once. Less than 1.5% of the sample is in the top ten clones. V and J are trimmed by 0 bases and 6 bases, and the gene matches miss 5 bases of the junction. Including cysteine and phenylalanine, the CDR3 has 15 amino acids. Just the 45-base CDR3 DNA is kept, in frame starting at base 1. Looking up the germline V gene yields CDR1 SGHAT and CDR2 FQNNGV.

The research as a whole found: A few of the identified cytomegalovirus-associated TCR beta chains were confirmed in vitro to be specific for cytomegalovirus antigens. In the study, around 160 TCR beta chains were listed as associated with cytomegalovirus. A later analysis lacked HLA typing for the validation cohort, so it scored co-occurrence in that cohort across all 110 or so repertoires. In both the original and validation cohorts, the classifier was reported to diagnose cytomegalovirus status with high specificity and sensitivity. Subsequent analysis determined that TCRs grouped into clusters in the first cohort also showed a tendency toward co-occurrence across the 130 or so validation repertoires, and about 93% of cluster scores exceeded 0. Most TCR sequences were seen in very few donors, while some public TCRs were found in many individuals. The authors suggested that the approach could potentially be generalized to other disease states and immunological phenotypes.

The donors belonged to the validation cohort of about 120 subjects, which was separate from the roughly 700-subject first cohort. This receptor was identified in a woman younger than 45 in good health and CMV-seronegative. The sample comprised PBMCs. The chain was built from TRBV11-2 and TRBJ2-4, and 7 junctional nucleotides match TRBD1. CDR3 reads: CASSLDGTELNIQYF. The sequenced DNA: TGTGCCAGCAGCTTAGATGGGACAGAACTAAACATTCAGTACTTC. Here the CDR3 is joined to the reference TRBV11-2 and TRBJ2-4 genes, and the full variable domain is: EAGVAQSPRYKIIEKRQSVAFWCNPISGHATLYWYQQILGQGPKLLIQFQNNGVVDDSQLPKDRFSAERLKGVDSTLKIQPAKLEDSAVYLCASSLDGTELNIQYFGAGTRLSVL.